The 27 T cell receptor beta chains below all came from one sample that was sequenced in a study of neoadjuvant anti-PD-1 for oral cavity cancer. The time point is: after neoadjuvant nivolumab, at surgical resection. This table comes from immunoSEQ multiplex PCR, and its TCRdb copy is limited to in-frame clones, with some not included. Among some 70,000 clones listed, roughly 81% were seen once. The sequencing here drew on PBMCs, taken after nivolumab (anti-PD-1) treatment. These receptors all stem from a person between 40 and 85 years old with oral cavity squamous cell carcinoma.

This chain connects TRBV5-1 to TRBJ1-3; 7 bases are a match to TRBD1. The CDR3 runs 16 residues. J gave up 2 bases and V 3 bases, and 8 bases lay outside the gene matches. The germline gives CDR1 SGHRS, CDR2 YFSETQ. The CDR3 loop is CASSSTGPGTGNTIYF. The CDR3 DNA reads TGCGCCAGCAGCTCGACAGGGCCGGGAACTGGAAACACCATATATTTT.

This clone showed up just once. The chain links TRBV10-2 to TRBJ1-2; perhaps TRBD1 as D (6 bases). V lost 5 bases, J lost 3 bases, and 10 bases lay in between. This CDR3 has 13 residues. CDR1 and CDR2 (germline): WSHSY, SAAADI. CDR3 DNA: TGCGCCAGCAGTCCGGAGGGGGACTATGGCTACACCTTC. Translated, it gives CASSPEGDYGYTF.

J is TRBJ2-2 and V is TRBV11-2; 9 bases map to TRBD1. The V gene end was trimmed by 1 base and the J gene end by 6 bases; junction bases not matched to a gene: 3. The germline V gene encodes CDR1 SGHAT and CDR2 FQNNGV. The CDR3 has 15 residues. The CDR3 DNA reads TGTGCCAGCAGCTTAGTGAGACAGGGGGCCGGGGAGCTGTTTTTT. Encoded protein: CASSLVRQGAGELFF.

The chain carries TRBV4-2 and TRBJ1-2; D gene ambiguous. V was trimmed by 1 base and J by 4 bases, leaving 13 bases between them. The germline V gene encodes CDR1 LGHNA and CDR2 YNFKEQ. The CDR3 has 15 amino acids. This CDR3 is CASSQGEATTYGYTF. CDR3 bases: TGTGCCAGCAGCCAAGGTGAGGCGACAACCTATGGCTACACCTTC.

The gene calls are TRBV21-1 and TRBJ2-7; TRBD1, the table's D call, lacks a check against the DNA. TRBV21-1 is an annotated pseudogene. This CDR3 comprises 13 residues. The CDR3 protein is CASSKAGQGDQYF. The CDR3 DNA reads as TGTGCCAGCAGCAAAGCGGGACAGGGGGACCAGTACTTC.

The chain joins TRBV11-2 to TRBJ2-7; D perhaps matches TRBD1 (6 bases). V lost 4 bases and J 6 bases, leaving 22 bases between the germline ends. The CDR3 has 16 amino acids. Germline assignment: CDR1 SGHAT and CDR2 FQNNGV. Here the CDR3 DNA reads TGTGCCAGCAGCTCAACCCGACCAGGGGATTTAGGCGAGCAGTACTTC. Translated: CASSSTRPGDLGEQYF.

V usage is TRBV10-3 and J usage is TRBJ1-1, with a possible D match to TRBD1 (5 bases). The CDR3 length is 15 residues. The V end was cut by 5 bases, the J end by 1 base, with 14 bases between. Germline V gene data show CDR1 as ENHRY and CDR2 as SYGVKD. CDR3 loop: CAISIQAIANTEAFF. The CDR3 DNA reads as TGTGCCATCAGTATACAGGCCATAGCGAACACTGAAGCTTTCTTT.

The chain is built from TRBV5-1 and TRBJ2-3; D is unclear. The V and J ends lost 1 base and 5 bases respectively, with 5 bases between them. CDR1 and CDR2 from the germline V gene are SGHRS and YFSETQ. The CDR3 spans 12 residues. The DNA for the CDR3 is TGCGCCAGCAGCTTGCTGGGAGATACGCAGTATTTT. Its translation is CASSLLGDTQYF.

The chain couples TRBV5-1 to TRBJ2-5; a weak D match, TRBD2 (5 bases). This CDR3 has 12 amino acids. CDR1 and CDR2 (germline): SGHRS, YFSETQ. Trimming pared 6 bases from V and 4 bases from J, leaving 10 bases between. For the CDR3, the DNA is TGCGCCAGCACCTCTGGGAGAGAGACCCAGTACTTC. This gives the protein CASTSGRETQYF.

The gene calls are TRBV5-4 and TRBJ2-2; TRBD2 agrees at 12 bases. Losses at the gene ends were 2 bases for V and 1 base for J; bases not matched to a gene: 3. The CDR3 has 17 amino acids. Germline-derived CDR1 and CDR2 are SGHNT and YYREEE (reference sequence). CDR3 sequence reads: CASSFLAGGKNTGELFF. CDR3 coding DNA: TGTGCCAGCAGCTTCCTAGCGGGAGGGAAGAACACCGGGGAGCTGTTTTTT.

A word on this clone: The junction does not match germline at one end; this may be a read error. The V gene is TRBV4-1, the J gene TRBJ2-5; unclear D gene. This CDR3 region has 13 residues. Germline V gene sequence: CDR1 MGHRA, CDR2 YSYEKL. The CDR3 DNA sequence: TGCGCCAGCAGCCAAGAGGTCCAAGGGACCCAGTACTTC. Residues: CASSQEVQGTQYF.

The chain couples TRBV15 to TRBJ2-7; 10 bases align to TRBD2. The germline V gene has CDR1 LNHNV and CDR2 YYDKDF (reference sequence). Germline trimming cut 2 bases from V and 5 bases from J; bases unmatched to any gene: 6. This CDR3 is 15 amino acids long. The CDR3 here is CATSRTWGLANEQYF. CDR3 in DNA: TGTGCCACCAGCAGAACTTGGGGACTAGCGAACGAGCAGTACTTC.

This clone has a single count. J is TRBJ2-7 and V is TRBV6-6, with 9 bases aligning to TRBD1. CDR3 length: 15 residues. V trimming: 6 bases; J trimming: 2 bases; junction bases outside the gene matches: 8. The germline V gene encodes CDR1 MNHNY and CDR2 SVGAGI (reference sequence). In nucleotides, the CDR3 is TGTGCCAGCAGGTGGACAGGGGAAAAGACCTACGAGCAGTACTTC. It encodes CASRWTGEKTYEQYF.

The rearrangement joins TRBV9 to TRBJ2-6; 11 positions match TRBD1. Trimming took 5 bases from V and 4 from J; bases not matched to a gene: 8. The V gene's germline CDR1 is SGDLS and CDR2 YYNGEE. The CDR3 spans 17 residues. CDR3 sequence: CASSAGTGGFGANVLTF. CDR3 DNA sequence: TGTGCCAGCAGTGCCGGGACAGGGGGGTTCGGGGCCAACGTCCTGACTTTC. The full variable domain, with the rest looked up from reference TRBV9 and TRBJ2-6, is DSGVTQTPKHLITATGQRVTLRCSPRSGDLSVYWYQQSLDQGLQFLIQYYNGEERAKGNILERFSAQQFPDLHSELNLSSLELGDSALYFCASSAGTGGFGANVLTFGAGSRLTVL.

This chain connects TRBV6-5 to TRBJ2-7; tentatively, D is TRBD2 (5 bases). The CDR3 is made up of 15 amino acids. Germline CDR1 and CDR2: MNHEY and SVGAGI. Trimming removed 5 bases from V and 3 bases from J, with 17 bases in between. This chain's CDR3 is CASSRKRDPSYEQYF. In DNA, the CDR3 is TGTGCCAGCAGTCGCAAACGGGATCCTAGCTACGAGCAGTACTTC.

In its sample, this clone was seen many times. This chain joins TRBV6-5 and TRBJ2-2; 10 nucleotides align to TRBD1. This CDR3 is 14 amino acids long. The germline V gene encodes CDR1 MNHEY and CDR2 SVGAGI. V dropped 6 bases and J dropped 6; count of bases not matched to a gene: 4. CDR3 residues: CASSLGTGAGELFF. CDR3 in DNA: TGTGCCAGCAGCCTCGGGACAGGGGCCGGGGAGCTGTTTTTT.

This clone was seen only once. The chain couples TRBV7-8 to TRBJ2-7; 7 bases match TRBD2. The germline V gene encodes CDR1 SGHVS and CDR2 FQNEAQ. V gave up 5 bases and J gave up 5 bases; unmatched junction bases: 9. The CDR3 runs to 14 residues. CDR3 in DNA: TGTGCCAGCAGCCAGGGACTACAAGACAACGAGCAGTACTTC. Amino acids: CASSQGLQDNEQYF.

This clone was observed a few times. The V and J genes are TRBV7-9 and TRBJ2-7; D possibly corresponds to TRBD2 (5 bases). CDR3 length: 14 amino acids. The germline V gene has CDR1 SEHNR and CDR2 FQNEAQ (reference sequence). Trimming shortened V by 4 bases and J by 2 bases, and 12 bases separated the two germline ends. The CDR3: CASSSKDFTYEQYF. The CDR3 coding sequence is TGTGCCAGCAGCTCAAAGGACTTTACCTACGAGCAGTACTTC. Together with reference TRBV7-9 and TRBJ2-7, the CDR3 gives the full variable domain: DTGVSQNPRHKITKRGQNVTFRCDPISEHNRLYWYRQTLGQGPEFLTYFQNEAQLEKSRLLSDRFSAERPKGSFSTLEIQRTEQGDSAMYLCASSSKDFTYEQYFGPGTRLTVT.

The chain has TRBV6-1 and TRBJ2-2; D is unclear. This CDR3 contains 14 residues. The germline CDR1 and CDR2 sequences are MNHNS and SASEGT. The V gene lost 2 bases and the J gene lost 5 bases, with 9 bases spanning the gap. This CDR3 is CASSELAATGELFF. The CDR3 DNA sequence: TGTGCCAGCAGTGAACTGGCGGCGACCGGGGAGCTGTTTTTT.

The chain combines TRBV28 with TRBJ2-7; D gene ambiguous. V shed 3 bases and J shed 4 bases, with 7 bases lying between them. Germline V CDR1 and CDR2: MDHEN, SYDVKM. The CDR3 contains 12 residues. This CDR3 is CASSLSTYEQYF. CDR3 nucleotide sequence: TGTGCCAGCAGTTTGAGCACTTACGAGCAGTACTTC.

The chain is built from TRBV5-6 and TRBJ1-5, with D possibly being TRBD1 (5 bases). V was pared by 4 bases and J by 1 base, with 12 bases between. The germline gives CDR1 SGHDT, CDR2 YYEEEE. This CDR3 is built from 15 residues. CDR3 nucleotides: TGTGCCAGCAGCACCCTGACAGACAGCAATCAGCCCCAGCATTTT. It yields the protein CASSTLTDSNQPQHF.

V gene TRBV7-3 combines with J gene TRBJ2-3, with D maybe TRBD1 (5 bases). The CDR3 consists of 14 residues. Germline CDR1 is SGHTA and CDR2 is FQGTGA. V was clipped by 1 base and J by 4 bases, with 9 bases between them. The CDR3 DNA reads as TGTGCCAGCAGCTTAATGGGGCCCCCAGATACGCAGTATTTT. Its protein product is CASSLMGPPDTQYF.

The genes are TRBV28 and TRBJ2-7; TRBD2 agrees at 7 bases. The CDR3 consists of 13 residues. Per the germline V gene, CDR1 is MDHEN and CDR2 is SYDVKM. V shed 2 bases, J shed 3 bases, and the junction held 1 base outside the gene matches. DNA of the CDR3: TGTGCCAGCAGTTTAGGCGGGAGCTACGAGCAGTACTTC. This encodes CASSLGGSYEQYF.

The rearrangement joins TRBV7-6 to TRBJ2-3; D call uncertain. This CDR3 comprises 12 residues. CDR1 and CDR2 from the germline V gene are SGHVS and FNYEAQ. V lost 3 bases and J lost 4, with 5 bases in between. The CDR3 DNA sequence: TGTGCCAGCAGCTTTGGCGCAGATACGCAGTATTTT. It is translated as CASSFGADTQYF.

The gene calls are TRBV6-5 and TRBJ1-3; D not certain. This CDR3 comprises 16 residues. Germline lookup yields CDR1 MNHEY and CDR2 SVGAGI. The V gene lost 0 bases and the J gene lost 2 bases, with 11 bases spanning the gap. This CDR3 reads CASSYSGGVPGNTIYF. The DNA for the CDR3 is TGTGCCAGCAGTTACTCGGGCGGGGTTCCTGGAAACACCATATATTTT.

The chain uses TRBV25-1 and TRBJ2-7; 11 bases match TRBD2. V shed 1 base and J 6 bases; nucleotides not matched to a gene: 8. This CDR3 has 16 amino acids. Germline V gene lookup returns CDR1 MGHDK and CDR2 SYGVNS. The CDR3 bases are TGTGCCAGCAGTGAATCGGGACTAGCGGTAATGCGCGAGCAGTACTTC. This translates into CASSESGLAVMREQYF.

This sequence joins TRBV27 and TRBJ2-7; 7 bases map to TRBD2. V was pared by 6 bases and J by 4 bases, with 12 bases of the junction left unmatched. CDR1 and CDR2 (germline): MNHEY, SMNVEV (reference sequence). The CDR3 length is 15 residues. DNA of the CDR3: TGTGCCAGCAGCTTACGGGGCAGGGAGGGGTACGAGCAGTACTTC. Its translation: CASSLRGREGYEQYF.